The present T cell receptor beta chain was sequenced within a study of shared T cell receptors in the human thymus. Repertoires were generated with immunoSEQ multiplex PCR, while TCRdb's copy carries only in-frame clones and drops some. There are about 380,000 clones in the sample; roughly 94% occur only once, and approximately 0.018% lies in the top ten. Per germline, CDR1 MDHEN and CDR2 SYDVKM. CDR3 length equals 14 residues. V lost 3 bases and J lost 1, with 7 bases in between. The sample taken for sequencing was thymocytes. The chain uses TRBV28 and TRBJ1-3; D unresolved. The TCR sequence derives from a human donor. The CDR3 DNA reads TGTGCCAGCAGTTTTAGCGGATCTGGAAACACCATATATTTT. As protein: CASSFSGSGNTIYF. Combining the CDR3 with reference TRBV28 and TRBJ1-3 gives the whole variable domain DVKVTQSSRYLVKRTGEKVFLECVQDMDHENMFWYRQDPGLGLRLIYFSYDVKMKEKGDIPEGYSVSREKKERFSLILESASTNQTSMYLCASSFSGSGNTIYFGEGSWLTVV.